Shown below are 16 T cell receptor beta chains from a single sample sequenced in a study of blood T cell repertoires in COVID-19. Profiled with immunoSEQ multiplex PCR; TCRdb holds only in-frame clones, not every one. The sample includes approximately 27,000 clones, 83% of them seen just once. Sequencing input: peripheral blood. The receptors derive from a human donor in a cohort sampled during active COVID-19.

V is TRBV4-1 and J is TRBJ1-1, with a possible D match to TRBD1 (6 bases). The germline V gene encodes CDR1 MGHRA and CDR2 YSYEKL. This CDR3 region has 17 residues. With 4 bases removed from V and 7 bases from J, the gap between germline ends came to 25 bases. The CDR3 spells CASSPTSRQAQYGEAFF. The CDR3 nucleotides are TGCGCCAGCAGCCCAACTTCCCGACAGGCCCAGTATGGTGAAGCTTTCTTT.

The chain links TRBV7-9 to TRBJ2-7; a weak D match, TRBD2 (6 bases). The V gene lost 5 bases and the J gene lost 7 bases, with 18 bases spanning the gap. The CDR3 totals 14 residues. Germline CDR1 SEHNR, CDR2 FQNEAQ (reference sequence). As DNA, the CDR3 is TGTGCCAGCAGCCTCTTGTCGGGGGACGGGGAGCAGTACTTC. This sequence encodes CASSLLSGDGEQYF.

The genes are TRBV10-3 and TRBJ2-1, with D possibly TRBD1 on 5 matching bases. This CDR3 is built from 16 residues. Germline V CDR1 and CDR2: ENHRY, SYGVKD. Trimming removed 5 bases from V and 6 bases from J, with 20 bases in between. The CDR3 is CAISPWQRGNSNEQFF. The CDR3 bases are TGTGCCATCAGTCCCTGGCAAAGGGGAAACAGCAATGAGCAGTTCTTC.

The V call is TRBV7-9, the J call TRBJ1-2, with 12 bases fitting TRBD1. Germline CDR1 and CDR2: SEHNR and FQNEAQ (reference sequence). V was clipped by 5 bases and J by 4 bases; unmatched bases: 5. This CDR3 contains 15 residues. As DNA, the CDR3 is TGTGCCAGCAGCCCGGGGACAGGGGGCGGCTATGGCTACACCTTC. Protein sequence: CASSPGTGGGYGYTF.

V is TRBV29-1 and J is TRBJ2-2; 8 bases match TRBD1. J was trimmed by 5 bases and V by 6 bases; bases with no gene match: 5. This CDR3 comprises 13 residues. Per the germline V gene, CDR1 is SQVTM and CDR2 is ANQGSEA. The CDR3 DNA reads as TGCAGCGTGGGCCGGACAGGGACCGGGGAGCTGTTTTTT. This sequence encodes CSVGRTGTGELFF.

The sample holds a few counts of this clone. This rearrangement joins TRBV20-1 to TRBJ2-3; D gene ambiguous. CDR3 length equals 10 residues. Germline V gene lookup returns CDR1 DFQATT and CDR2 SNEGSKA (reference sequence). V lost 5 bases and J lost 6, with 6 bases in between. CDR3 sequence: CSAPLDTQYF. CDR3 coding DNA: TGCAGTGCTCCTTTGGATACGCAGTATTTT.

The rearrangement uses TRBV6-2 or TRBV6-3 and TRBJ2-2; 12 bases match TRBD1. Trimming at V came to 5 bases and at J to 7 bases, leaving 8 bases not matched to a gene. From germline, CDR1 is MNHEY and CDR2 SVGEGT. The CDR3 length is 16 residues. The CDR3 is CASSQGTGGFIGELFF. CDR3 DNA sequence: TGTGCCAGCAGTCAGGGGACAGGGGGCTTTATCGGGGAGCTGTTTTTT.

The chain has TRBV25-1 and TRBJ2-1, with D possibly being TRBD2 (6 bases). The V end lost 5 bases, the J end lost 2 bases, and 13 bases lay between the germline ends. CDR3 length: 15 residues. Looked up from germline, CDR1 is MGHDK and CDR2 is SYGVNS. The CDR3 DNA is TGTGCCAGCAGTCCCCTCGGGGGTACCTACAATGAGCAGTTCTTC. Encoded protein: CASSPLGGTYNEQFF.

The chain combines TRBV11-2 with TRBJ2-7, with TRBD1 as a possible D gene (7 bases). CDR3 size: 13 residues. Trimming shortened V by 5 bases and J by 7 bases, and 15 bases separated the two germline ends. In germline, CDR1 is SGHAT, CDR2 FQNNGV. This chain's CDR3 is CASSPFQGGEQYF. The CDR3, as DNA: TGTGCCAGCAGCCCTTTTCAGGGGGGAGAGCAGTACTTC.

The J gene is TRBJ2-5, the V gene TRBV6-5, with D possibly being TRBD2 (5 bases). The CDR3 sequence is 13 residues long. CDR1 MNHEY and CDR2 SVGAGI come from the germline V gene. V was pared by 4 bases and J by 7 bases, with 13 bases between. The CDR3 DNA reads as TGTGCCAGCAGTTCGGACTCTGTCGGGACCCAGTACTTC. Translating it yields CASSSDSVGTQYF.

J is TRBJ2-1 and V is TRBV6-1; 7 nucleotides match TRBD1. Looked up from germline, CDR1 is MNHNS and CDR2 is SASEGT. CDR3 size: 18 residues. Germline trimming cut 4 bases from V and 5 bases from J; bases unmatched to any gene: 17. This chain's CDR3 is CASSVAPGGSWENNEQFF. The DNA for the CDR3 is TGTGCCAGCAGTGTAGCCCCAGGGGGTAGCTGGGAAAACAATGAGCAGTTCTTC.

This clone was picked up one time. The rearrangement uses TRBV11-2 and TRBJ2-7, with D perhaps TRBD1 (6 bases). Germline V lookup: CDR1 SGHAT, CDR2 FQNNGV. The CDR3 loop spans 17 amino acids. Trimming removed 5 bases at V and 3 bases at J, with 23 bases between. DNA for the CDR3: TGTGCCAGCAGCATACCCAAAGACAGGTTCGGGAACTACGAGCAGTACTTC. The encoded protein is CASSIPKDRFGNYEQYF.

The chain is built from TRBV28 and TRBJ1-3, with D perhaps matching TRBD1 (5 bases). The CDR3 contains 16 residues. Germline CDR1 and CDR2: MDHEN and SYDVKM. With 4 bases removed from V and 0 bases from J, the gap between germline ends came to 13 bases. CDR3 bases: TGTGCCAGCAGTTCAGGGCGGGGGGGCTCTGGAAACACCATATATTTT. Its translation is CASSSGRGGSGNTIYF. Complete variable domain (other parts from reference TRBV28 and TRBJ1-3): DVKVTQSSRYLVKRTGEKVFLECVQDMDHENMFWYRQDPGLGLRLIYFSYDVKMKEKGDIPEGYSVSREKKERFSLILESASTNQTSMYLCASSSGRGGSGNTIYFGEGSWLTVV.

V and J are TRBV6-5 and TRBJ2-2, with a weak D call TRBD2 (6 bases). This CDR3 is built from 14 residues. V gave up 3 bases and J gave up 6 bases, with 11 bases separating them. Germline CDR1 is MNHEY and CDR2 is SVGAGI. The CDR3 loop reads CASSYFTGAGELFF. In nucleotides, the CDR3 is TGTGCCAGCAGTTATTTCACGGGGGCCGGGGAGCTGTTTTTT.

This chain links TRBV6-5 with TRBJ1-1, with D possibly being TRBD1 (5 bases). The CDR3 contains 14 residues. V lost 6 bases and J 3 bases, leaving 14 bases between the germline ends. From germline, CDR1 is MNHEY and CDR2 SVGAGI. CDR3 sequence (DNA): TGTGCCAGCAGGCGATACGGGGGGGACACTGAAGCTTTCTTT. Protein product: CASRRYGGDTEAFF.

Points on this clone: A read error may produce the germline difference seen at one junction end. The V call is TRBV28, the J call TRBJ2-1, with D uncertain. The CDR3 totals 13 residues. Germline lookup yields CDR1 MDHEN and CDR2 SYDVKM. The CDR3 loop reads CASTADSHNEQFF. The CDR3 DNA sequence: TGTGCCAGCACGGCAGACTCCCACAATGAGCAGTTCTTC.